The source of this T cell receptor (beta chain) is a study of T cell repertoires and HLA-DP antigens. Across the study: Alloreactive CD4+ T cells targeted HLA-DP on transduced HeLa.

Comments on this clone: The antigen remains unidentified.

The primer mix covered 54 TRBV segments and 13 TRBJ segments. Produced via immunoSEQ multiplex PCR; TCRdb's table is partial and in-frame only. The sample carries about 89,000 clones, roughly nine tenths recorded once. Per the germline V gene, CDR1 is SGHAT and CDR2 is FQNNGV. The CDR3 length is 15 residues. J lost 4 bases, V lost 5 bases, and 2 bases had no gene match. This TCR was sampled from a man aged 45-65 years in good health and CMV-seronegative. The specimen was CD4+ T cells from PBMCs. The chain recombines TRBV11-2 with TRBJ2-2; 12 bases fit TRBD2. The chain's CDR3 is CASSQLAGGTGELFF. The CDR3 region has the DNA TGTGCCAGCAGCCAACTAGCGGGAGGCACCGGGGAGCTGTTTTTT.